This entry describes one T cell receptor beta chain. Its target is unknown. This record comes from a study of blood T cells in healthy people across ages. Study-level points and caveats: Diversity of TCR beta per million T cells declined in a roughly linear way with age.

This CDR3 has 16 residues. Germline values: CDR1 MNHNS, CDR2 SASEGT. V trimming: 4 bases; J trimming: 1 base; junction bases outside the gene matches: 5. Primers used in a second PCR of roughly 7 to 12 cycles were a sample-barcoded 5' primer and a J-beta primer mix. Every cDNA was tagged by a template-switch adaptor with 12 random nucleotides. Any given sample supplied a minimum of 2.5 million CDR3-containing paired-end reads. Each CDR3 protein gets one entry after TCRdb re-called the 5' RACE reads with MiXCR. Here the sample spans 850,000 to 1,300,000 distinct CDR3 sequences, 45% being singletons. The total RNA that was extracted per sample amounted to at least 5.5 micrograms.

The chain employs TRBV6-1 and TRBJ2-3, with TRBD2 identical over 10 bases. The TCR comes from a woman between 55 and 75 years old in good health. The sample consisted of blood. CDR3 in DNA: TGTGCCAGCAGTGTTGGACTAGCGGTGGGCACAGATACGCAGTATTTT. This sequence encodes CASSVGLAVGTDTQYF.